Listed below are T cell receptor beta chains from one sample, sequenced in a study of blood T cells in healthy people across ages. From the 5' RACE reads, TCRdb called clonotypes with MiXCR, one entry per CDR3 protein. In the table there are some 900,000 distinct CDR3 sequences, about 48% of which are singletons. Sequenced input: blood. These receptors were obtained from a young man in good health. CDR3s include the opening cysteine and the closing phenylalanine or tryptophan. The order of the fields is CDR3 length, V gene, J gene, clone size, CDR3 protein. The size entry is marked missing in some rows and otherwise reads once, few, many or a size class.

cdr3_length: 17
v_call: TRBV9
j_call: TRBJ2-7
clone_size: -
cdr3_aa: CASSAKPLGGRGYEQYF

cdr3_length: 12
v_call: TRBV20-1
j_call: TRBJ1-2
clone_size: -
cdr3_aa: CSGRQGSYGYTF

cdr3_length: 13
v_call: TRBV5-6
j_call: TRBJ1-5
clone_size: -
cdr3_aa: CASGLQGSQPQHF

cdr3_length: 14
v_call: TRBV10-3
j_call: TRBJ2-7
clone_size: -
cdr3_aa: CAIHPGTYSYEQYF

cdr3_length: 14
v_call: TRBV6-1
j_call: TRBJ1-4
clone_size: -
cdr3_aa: CASSERSTDEKLFF

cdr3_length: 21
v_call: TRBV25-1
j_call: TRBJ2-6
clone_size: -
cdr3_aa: CASSEQSRDRTRLSGANVLTF

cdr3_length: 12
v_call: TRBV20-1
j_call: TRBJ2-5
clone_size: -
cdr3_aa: CSPLLESGEQYF

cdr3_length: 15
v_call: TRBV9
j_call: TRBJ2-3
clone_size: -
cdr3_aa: CASSAQTIPTDTQYF

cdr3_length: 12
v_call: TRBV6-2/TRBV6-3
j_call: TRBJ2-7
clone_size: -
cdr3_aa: CATRGLTYEQYF

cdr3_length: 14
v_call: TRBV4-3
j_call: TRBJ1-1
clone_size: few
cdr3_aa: CASSFDLTNTEAFF

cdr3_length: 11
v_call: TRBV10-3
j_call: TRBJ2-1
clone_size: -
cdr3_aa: CAISTQQEQFF

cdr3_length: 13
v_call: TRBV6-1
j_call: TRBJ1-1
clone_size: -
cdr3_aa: CASSEAQWGEAFF

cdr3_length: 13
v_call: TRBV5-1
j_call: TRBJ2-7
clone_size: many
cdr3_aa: CASSLDREYEQYF

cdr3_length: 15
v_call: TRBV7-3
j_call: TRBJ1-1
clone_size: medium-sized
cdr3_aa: CASSLNAGRNTEAFF

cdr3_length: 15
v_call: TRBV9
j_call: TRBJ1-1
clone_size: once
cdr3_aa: CASRVGEGSNTEAFF

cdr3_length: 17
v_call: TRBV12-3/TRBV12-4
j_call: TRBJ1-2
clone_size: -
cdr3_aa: CASSLWTATLGHYGYTF

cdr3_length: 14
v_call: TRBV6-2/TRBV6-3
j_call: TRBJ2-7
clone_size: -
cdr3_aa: CASSRTAIHYGQYF

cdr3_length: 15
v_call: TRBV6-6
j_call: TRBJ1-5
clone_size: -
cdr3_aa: CASSYSTGPNQPQHF

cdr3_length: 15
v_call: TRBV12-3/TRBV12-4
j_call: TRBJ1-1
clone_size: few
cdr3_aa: CASSPVLDSVIKAFF

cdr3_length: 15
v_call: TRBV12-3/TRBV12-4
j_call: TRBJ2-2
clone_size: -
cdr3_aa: CASSFDRLHTGELFF

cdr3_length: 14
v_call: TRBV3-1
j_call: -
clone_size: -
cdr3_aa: CASSQDPASSIQYF

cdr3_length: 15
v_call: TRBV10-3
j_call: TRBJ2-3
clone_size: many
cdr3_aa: CAIRPPAGGTDTQYF

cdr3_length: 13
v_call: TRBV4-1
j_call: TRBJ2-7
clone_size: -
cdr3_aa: CASSQTAYYEQYF

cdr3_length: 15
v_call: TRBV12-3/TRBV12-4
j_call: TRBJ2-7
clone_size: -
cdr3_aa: CASSRTRDSSYEQYF

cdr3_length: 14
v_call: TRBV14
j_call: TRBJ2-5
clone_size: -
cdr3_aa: CASSPLDSQETQYF

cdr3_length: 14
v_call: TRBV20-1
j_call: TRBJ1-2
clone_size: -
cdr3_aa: CSARPGTGDYGYTF

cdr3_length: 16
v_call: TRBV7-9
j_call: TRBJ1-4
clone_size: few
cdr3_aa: CASSLAGTGVNEKLFF

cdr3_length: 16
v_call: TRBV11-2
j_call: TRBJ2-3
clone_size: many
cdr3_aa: CASSSQDRGGADTQYF

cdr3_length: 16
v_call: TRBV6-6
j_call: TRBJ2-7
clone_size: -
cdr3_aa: CASSYNRDRSTYEQYF

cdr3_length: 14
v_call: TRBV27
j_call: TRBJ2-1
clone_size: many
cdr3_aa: CASSRGTGYNEQFF

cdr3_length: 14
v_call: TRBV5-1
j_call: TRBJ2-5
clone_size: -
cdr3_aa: CASKGLAVQETQYF

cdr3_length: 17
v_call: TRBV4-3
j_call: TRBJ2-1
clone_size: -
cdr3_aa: CASSQDGPSGVYNEQFF

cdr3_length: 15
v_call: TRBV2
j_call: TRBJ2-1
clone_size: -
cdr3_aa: CASSEALRGANEQFF

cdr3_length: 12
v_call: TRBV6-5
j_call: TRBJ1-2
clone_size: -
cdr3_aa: CASKRQLYGYTF

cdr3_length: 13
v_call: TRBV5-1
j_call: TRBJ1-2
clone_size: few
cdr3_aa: CASSLRQPYGYTF

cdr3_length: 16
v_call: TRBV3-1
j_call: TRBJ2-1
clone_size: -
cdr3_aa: CASSQEGGVGNNEQFF

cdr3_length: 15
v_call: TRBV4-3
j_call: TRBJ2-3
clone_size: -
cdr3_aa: CASSQDGLCRDTQYF

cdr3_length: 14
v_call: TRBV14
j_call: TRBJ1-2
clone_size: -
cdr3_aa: CASSQTGDNYGYTF

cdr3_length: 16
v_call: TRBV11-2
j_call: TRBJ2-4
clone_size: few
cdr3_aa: CASSLVGVGAKNIQYF

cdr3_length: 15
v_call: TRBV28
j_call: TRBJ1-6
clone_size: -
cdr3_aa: CASRTTGEGNSPLHF

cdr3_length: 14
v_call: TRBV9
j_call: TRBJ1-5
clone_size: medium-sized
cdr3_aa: CASSVDGAGQPQHF

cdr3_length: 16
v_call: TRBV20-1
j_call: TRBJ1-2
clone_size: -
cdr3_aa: CRARDHQGTANYGYTF

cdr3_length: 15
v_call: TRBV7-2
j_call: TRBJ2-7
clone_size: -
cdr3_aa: CASSLQVAPSYEQYF